This T cell receptor (beta chain) was captured in a study of blood T cell repertoires in COVID-19. Profiled with immunoSEQ multiplex PCR; TCRdb holds only in-frame clones, not every one. This table has approximately 100,000 clones, roughly 84% appearing once. V lost 6 bases to trimming and J lost 8 bases; unmatched junction nucleotides: 6. The CDR3 covers 13 residues. CDR1 WSHSY and CDR2 SAAADI come from the germline V gene. V and J are TRBV10-2 and TRBJ2-1, with TRBD2 matching over 8 bases. This receptor was obtained from a human donor in a cohort sampled during active COVID-19. What was sequenced was peripheral blood. DNA of the CDR3: TGCGCCAGCAGACCCGCGGGGGGCGATGAGCAGTTCTTC. Translating gives CASRPAGGDEQFF.